This TCR beta chain was found in a study of T cell changes during pregnancy in multiple sclerosis. This CDR3 has 14 amino acids. Germline CDR1 reads SGHDT; CDR2 reads YYEEEE. The V end was cut by 4 bases, the J end by 7 bases, with 14 bases between. Profiled with immunoSEQ multiplex PCR; TCRdb holds only in-frame clones, not every one. The top ten clones hold approximately 2.1% of a sample with approximately 74,000 clones, approximately 92% of them seen once. The sequencing here drew on peripheral blood, taken before pregnancy. The source is a female donor with multiple sclerosis, enrolled in a pregnancy study. V usage is TRBV5-6 and J usage is TRBJ1-4; D is ambiguous. CDR3 in amino acids: CASSASGVREKLFF. The CDR3 coding sequence is TGTGCCAGCAGCGCCTCAGGCGTCCGTGAAAAACTGTTTTTT.